This T cell receptor beta chain originates from a study of identical twins. A template switching step contributed a universal primer site, while unique molecular identifiers were present in the cDNA. TCRdb reprocessed the 5' RACE reads with MiXCR, giving one entry per CDR3 protein. The sample consists of hundreds of thousands of distinct CDR3 sequences, over 8.5% of them appearing once. This sample also appeared in a second study, on yellow fever vaccine responses in identical twins.

Sequenced input: PBMCs. The source is a woman younger than 30 in good health.

CDR3 residues: CASSLSWQGFAWNSPLHF. Written as DNA, the CDR3 is TGTGCCAGCAGTTTGTCCTGGCAGGGCTTTGCGTGGAATTCACCCCTCCACTTT. The V call is TRBV27, the J call TRBJ1-6; tentatively, D is TRBD1 (5 bases). The CDR3 runs 18 residues. With 3 bases removed from V and 7 bases from J, the gap between germline ends came to 22 bases. Germline V CDR1 and CDR2: MNHEY, SMNVEV (reference sequence).